This TCR beta chain originates from a study of cytomegalovirus exposure and HLA in healthy donors. The PCR had 60 Vbeta and 13 Jbeta primers. Clones were sequenced by immunoSEQ multiplex PCR, and TCRdb holds only the in-frame ones, with some missing. The sample records around 140,000 clones, just under 90% being singletons. Study-wide points: Within the data, a cluster of highly shared sequence variants was likely a sequencing artifact.

Of note for this clone: The antigen is undetermined.

The specimen sequenced was PBMCs. The origin of this receptor is a young woman in good health and CMV-seronegative.

The DNA of the CDR3 is TGTGCCAGCAGCCCTACCCTTAAACAAGAGACCCAGTACTTC. Protein sequence: CASSPTLKQETQYF. The rearrangement uses TRBV5-4 and TRBJ2-5; D not certain. Per the germline V gene, CDR1 is SGHNT and CDR2 is YYREEE (reference sequence). The CDR3 is 14 residues long. Trimming left V 4 bases short and J 2 bases short, with 12 bases between.